A single sample is the source of the 29 T cell receptor beta chains below, sequenced in a study of CD8 T cells in ankylosing spondylitis. General study results and limits: There was a TCR beta motif, made of 7 or 8 highly homologous variants, that appeared characteristic of ankylosing spondylitis blood.

Their specific antigens are unknown. TCRdb re-analysed the 5' RACE reads in MiXCR, keeping a single row per CDR3 protein. Among about 750,000 distinct CDR3 sequences listed, under 20% were seen once. Sequencing was performed on blood, either unsorted or a sorted T cell fraction (not recorded which). The receptors derive from a male donor with ankylosing spondylitis.

The chain joins TRBV20-1 to TRBJ1-6; the D is unclear. This CDR3 comprises 16 residues. V was cut by 3 bases and J by 0 bases, with 12 bases left in between. The germline gives CDR1 DFQATT, CDR2 SNEGSKA (reference sequence). The CDR3 here is CSASRGPSSYNSPLHF. CDR3 coding DNA: TGCAGTGCTAGTCGTGGTCCTAGCTCCTATAATTCACCCCTCCACTTT.

This chain uses TRBV20-1 with TRBJ2-1; 7 bases fit TRBD2. Germline trimming cut 3 bases from V and 5 bases from J; bases unmatched to any gene: 10. The CDR3 has 15 residues. The germline V gene has CDR1 DFQATT and CDR2 SNEGSKA (reference sequence). The CDR3 DNA sequence: TGCAGTGCTAGGACGGGAGGCCGAAGAAACAATGAGCAGTTCTTC. Its protein is CSARTGGRRNNEQFF.

V and J are TRBV12-3 or TRBV12-4 and TRBJ2-5; 9 nucleotides align to TRBD2. The CDR3 covers 15 residues. With V trimmed by 6 bases and J by 4 bases, 9 bases remained unmatched. The CDR3 DNA reads as TGTGCCAGCAGAGATGCCGGGACTAGCAGAGAGACCCAGTACTTC. Translation gives CASRDAGTSRETQYF.

This clonotype has more than one count but fewer than ten. The chain uses TRBV6-1 and TRBJ1-6; no reliable D call. With 2 bases removed from V and 10 bases from J, the gap between germline ends came to 12 bases. The CDR3 loop spans 14 amino acids. Germline V gives CDR1 MNHNS, CDR2 SASEGT. The CDR3 loop is CASSESMIGSPLHF. CDR3 DNA sequence: TGTGCCAGCAGTGAATCCATGATTGGCTCACCCCTCCACTTT.

V and J are TRBV6-5 and TRBJ2-1, with D possibly being TRBD1 (6 bases). The germline V and J ends were trimmed by 2 bases and 6 bases, with 17 bases remaining between them. This CDR3 contains 16 residues. Germline V gene data show CDR1 as MNHEY and CDR2 as SVGAGI. In DNA form, the CDR3 reads TGTGCCAGCAGTTACGGGACACAAATGCCCCCCAATGAGCAGTTCTTC. It codes for CASSYGTQMPPNEQFF.

The rearrangement uses TRBV7-3 and TRBJ2-1, with D hard to call. In germline, CDR1 is SGHTA, CDR2 FQGTGA. The V gene lost 10 bases and the J gene lost 7 bases, with 29 bases spanning the gap. The CDR3 loop spans 17 amino acids. This chain's CDR3 is CATLSNSSLNVWNEQFF. The DNA for the CDR3 is TGTGCCACCCTCTCTAACAGCAGCTTAAATGTCTGGAATGAGCAGTTCTTC.

This rearrangement joins TRBV4-1 to TRBJ1-2; D uncertain. This CDR3 contains 15 residues. Germline V gene lookup returns CDR1 MGHRA and CDR2 YSYEKL. V was pared by 0 bases and J by 0 bases, with 8 bases between. CDR3 bases: TGCGCCAGCAGCCAAGACAGGAGTCCTAACTATGGCTACACCTTC. It specifies CASSQDRSPNYGYTF.

Only a few counts were recorded for this clonotype. The chain combines TRBV11-2 with TRBJ1-1, with D perhaps TRBD1 (5 bases). Per germline, CDR1 SGHAT and CDR2 FQNNGV. This CDR3 spans 13 amino acids. V lost 1 base and J lost 9, with 12 bases in between. The chain's CDR3 is CASSLGQGIKAFF. The CDR3 DNA follows: TGTGCCAGCAGCTTAGGGCAGGGTATTAAAGCTTTCTTT.

This clonotype was seen repeatedly, ten times or more. The chain combines TRBV20-1 with TRBJ2-3; TRBD1 might be the D (6 bases). The V end lost 8 bases, the J end lost 3 bases, and 12 bases lay between the germline ends. From germline, CDR1 is DFQATT and CDR2 SNEGSKA (reference sequence). The CDR3 runs to 12 residues. For the CDR3, the DNA is TGCAGTCCCCGAGGGGGAACAGATACGCAGTATTTT. This codes for CSPRGGTDTQYF.

The J gene is TRBJ2-3, the V gene TRBV11-1, with D perhaps matching TRBD2 (5 bases). Trimming stripped 5 bases from V and 2 bases from J, with 29 bases between. This CDR3 contains 20 residues. The germline V gene encodes CDR1 SGHAT and CDR2 FQDESV (reference sequence). CDR3 in amino acids: CASSRTPPGRGLRTTDTQYF. For the CDR3, the DNA is TGTGCCAGCAGCCGGACCCCCCCCGGGCGAGGGTTGCGGACCACAGATACGCAGTATTTT.

The chain links TRBV11-2 to TRBJ1-2; D remains unclear. V was shortened by 5 bases and J by 4 bases, with 20 bases between the two germline ends. Looked up from germline, CDR1 is SGHAT and CDR2 is FQNNGV. This CDR3 region has 16 residues. For the CDR3, the DNA is TGTGCCAGCAGCGGTCCCCGCAACCTAGGAATCTATGGCTACACCTTC. Its translation: CASSGPRNLGIYGYTF.

This clonotype was found a few times. The J gene is TRBJ1-6, the V gene TRBV7-2; D is possibly TRBD1 (5 bases). Between the trimmed V and J ends, which lost 2 bases and 10 bases, there was a span of 18 bases. Germline V CDR1 and CDR2: SGHTA, FQGNSA. CDR3 length equals 16 residues. CDR3 DNA sequence: TGTGCCAGCAGCTTAAGAGGGGCCTCGAAAGGGTCACCCCTCCACTTT. Protein product: CASSLRGASKGSPLHF.

V gene TRBV7-2 combines with J gene TRBJ2-1, with 7 bases matching TRBD2. Germline CDR1 is SGHTA and CDR2 is FQGNSA. Germline trimming cut 1 base from V and 6 bases from J; bases unmatched to any gene: 3. The CDR3 has 14 amino acids. Here the CDR3 reads CASSLGGTINEQFF. CDR3 DNA: TGTGCCAGCAGCTTAGGGGGGACTATCAATGAGCAGTTCTTC.

The J gene is TRBJ1-6, the V gene TRBV12-3 or TRBV12-4; D remains unclear. V lost 3 bases and J lost 5, with 11 bases in between. CDR3 size: 15 residues. The CDR3: CASSFAAVDNSPLHF. The CDR3, as DNA: TGTGCCAGCAGTTTCGCGGCAGTCGATAATTCACCCCTCCACTTT.

J is TRBJ1-2 and V is TRBV28; 7 bases align to TRBD1. The CDR3 spans 13 residues. V shed 3 bases, J shed 7 bases, and the junction held 5 bases outside the gene matches. Per germline, CDR1 MDHEN and CDR2 SYDVKM. CDR3 sequence: CASSFPGQAGYTF. The CDR3 DNA follows: TGTGCCAGCAGTTTCCCTGGACAGGCTGGCTACACCTTC.

Note on this clonotype: The junction shows a germline mismatch at one end, possibly a read error. This rearrangement joins TRBV24-1 to TRBJ1-3; D perhaps matches TRBD1 (6 bases). CDR3 size: 21 residues. CDR1 is KGHDR and CDR2 is SFDVKD in the germline V gene. CDR3: CATCDLQSCSSPTGQGNTIYF. CDR3 in DNA: TGTGCCACCTGTGATTTGCAGAGCTGCAGTTCTCCCACAGGGCAAGGAAACACCATATATTTT.

The rearrangement links TRBV12-3 or TRBV12-4 to TRBJ2-3; D unresolved. Trimming shortened V by 6 bases and J by 4 bases, and 8 bases separated the two germline ends. The length of the CDR3 is 12 residues. As DNA, the CDR3 is TGTGCCAGCAGACGATTCGCAGATACGCAGTATTTT. It yields the protein CASRRFADTQYF.

V is TRBV3-1 and J is TRBJ2-1, with a possible D match to TRBD2 (7 bases). CDR1 is LGHDT, CDR2 YNNKEL, per germline (reference sequence). CDR3 length equals 15 residues. V was pared by 3 bases and J by 6 bases, with 15 bases between. The CDR3, as DNA: TGTGCCAGCAGCCAGTTCGAGGGGGAGGGCAATGAGCAGTTCTTC. This translates into CASSQFEGEGNEQFF.

V and J are TRBV9 and TRBJ2-5; no clear D gene. CDR1 and CDR2 (germline): SGDLS, YYNGEE. Trimming pared 0 bases from V and 3 bases from J, leaving 21 bases between. This CDR3 contains 18 residues. The CDR3 DNA sequence: TGTGCCAGCAGCGTAGGTGCAAGCTGCCGGCCAGCAAAAGAGACCCAGTACTTC. Protein: CASSVGASCRPAKETQYF.

This clonotype was picked up a small number of times. The chain uses TRBV12-3 or TRBV12-4 and TRBJ1-2; D is uncertain. V lost 6 bases and J lost 7, with 12 bases in between. The CDR3 sequence is 12 residues long. The CDR3 protein is CASSLPTTGYTF. In DNA form, the CDR3 reads TGTGCCAGCAGCCTTCCCACGACTGGCTACACCTTC.

Comment on this clonotype: The junction departs from the called germline gene at one end, perhaps through a read error. CDR3 bases: TGCGCCAGCAGCCAAGAGAGTGGACAGCGTGTGCACTTC. Translation: CASSQESGQRVHF. The chain couples TRBV4-1 to TRBJ2-7, with D tentatively TRBD1 (6 bases). This CDR3 has 13 residues. Germline CDR1 MGHRA, CDR2 YSYEKL.

The rearrangement uses TRBV20-1 and TRBJ2-3; perhaps TRBD1 as D (5 bases). Trimming cost V 6 bases and J 0 bases, with 16 bases left between them. This CDR3 contains 15 residues. CDR1 and CDR2 (germline): DFQATT, SNEGSKA (reference sequence). The CDR3 sequence is CSAYTQQDSTDTQYF. CDR3 DNA sequence: TGCAGTGCATACACCCAACAGGATAGCACAGATACGCAGTATTTT.

The V call is TRBV12-3 or TRBV12-4, the J call TRBJ2-3; TRBD2 matches 7 bases. The CDR3 extends over 17 amino acids. After removal of 0 bases from V and 6 bases from J, the junction contained 12 bases not matched to a gene. CDR3 in DNA: TGTGCCAGCAGTTTAGCGCGCCTCGCAGAGGGAGGGGATACGCAGTATTTT. This sequence encodes CASSLARLAEGGDTQYF.

The rearrangement joins TRBV27 to TRBJ2-7; TRBD1 matches 8 bases. This CDR3 region has 16 residues. V shed 5 bases and J 5 bases; nucleotides not matched to a gene: 14. The germline V gene has CDR1 MNHEY and CDR2 SMNVEV (reference sequence). CDR3 nucleotides: TGTGCCAGCAGTACCGGACAGGGTTTGTGGAGCCACGAGCAGTACTTC. Amino acid sequence: CASSTGQGLWSHEQYF.

The rearrangement joins TRBV29-1 to TRBJ2-3; D gene uncertain. The CDR3 sequence is 10 residues long. From germline, CDR1 is SQVTM and CDR2 ANQGSEA. The V end lost 6 bases, the J end lost 9 bases, and 10 bases lay between the germline ends. CDR3 nucleotide sequence: TGCAGCGTAACAGTCGTGACGCAGTATTTT. The encoded protein is CSVTVVTQYF.

The chain employs TRBV2 and TRBJ2-5; 8 nucleotides match TRBD2. The J segment lost 5 bases and the V segment lost 8 bases, leaving 10 bases of the junction unmatched. The CDR3 is 14 residues long. Germline V gene lookup returns CDR1 SNHLY and CDR2 FYNNEI. CDR3 in DNA: TGTGCCAGCGATCGGGAGGGCCGAAGGGAGACCCAGTACTTC. Protein sequence: CASDREGRRETQYF.

This clonotype has more than one count but fewer than ten. The V call is TRBV27, the J call TRBJ2-7; 7 bases match TRBD2. The CDR3 covers 13 residues. Germline-derived CDR1 and CDR2 are MNHEY and SMNVEV (reference sequence). V trimming: 6 bases; J trimming: 4 bases; junction bases outside the gene matches: 6. The CDR3 sequence: CASRPGGVYEQYF. The CDR3 DNA reads TGTGCCAGCAGGCCGGGGGGTGTATACGAGCAGTACTTC.

This clonotype has a handful of counts. The V gene is TRBV20-1, the J gene TRBJ1-2; D gene ambiguous. Germline-derived CDR1 and CDR2 are DFQATT and SNEGSKA (reference sequence). Trimming left V 3 bases short and J 6 bases short, with 17 bases between. The CDR3 runs 14 residues. The CDR3 DNA reads TGCAGTGCTAGGATACTCGGTCTTCCGGATGGCTACACCTTC. This encodes CSARILGLPDGYTF.

This clonotype was seen a handful of times. The chain is built from TRBV28 and TRBJ2-7, with 7 bases aligning to TRBD1. CDR3 length: 17 amino acids. The germline gives CDR1 MDHEN, CDR2 SYDVKM. Losses at the gene ends were 1 base for V and 4 bases for J; bases not matched to a gene: 13. The DNA for the CDR3 is TGTGCCAGCAGTTTATCGTTCTGGGGACAGAGGTCGTACGAGCAGTACTTC. It translates to CASSLSFWGQRSYEQYF.